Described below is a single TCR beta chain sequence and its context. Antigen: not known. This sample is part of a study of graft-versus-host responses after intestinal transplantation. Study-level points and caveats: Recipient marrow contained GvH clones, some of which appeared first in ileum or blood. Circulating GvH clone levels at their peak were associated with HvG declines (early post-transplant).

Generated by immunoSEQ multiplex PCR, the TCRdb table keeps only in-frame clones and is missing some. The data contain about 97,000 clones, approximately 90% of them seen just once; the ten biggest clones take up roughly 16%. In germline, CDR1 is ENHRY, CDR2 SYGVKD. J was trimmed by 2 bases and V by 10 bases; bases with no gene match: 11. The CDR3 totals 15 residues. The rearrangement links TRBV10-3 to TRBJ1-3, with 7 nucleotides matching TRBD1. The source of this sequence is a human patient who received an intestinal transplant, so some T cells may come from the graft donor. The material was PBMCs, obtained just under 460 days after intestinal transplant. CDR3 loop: CATRLGTETGNTIYF. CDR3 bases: TGTGCCACCAGGCTCGGGACAGAAACTGGAAACACCATATATTTT.